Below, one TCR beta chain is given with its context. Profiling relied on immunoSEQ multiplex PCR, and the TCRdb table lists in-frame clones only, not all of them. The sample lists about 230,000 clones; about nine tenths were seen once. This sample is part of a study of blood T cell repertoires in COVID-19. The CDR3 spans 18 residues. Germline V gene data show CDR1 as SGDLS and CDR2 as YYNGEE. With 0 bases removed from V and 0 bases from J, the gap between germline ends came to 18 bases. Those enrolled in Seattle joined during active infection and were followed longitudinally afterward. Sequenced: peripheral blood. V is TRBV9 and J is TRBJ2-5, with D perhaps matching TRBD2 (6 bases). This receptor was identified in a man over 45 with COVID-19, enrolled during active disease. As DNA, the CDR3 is TGTGCCAGCAGCGTAGGGAGCTCTGGGGACTGGGACCAAGAGACCCAGTACTTC. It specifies CASSVGSSGDWDQETQYF. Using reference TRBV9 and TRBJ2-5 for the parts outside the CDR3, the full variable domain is DSGVTQTPKHLITATGQRVTLRCSPRSGDLSVYWYQQSLDQGLQFLIQYYNGEERAKGNILERFSAQQFPDLHSELNLSSLELGDSALYFCASSVGSSGDWDQETQYFGPGTRLLVL.